This T cell receptor (beta chain) was captured in a study of memory CD4+ T cells and cytomegalovirus serostatus. Study background: Healthy Belgian adult donors included about nine CMV-positive and some 24 CMV-negative people.

Whole-study findings and limits: About two fifths of the roughly 150 known CMV-associated TCRbeta sequences appeared in CD4+ memory. Repertoires predicted CMV serostatus with median bootstrapped AUC of approximately 0.95.

The CDR3 length is 12 residues. Per the original methods: Out-of-frame sequences were removed, leaving roughly 2,200,000 distinct TCRbeta sequences. Assay used: immunoSEQ multiplex PCR; TCRdb lists only in-frame clones, some missing. From that table come the V and J calls and clone size; the DNA was used to work out D and trimming. The sample has 50,000 to 75,000 clones, roughly 80% seen once. The sort gate was single viable CD3+CD4+CD8-CD45RO+ cells for memory CD4+ T cells. To note about this clone: Its target is unknown.

The gene calls are TRBV21-1 and TRBJ2-5; the tabulated D call, TRBD1, remains unverified against the DNA. TRBV21-1 is classified as a pseudogene. The origin of this receptor is an adult in good health and CMV-seronegative. Source material: memory CD4+ T cells from blood. The CDR3 coding sequence is TGTGCCAGGGGACAGGGTAGGGAGACCCAGTACTTC. Protein: CARGQGRETQYF.